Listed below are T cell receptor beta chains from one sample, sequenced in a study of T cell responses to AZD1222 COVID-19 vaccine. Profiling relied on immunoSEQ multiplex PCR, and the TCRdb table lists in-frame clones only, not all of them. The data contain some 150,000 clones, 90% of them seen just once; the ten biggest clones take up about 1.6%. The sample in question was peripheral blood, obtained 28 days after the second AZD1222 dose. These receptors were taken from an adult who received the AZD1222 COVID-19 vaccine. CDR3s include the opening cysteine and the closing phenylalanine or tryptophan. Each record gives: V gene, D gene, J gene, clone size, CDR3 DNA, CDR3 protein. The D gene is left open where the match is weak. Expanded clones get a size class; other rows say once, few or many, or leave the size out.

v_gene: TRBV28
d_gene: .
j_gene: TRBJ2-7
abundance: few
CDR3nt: TGTGCCAGCAGTTTTGCCGGGGCGGAAAGCTCCTACGAGCAGTACTTC
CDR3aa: CASSFAGAESSYEQYF

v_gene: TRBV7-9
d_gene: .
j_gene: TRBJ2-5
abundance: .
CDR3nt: TGTGCCAGCAGCTCTCCCGGGGGGCCGCAAGAGACCCAGTACTTC
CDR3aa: CASSSPGGPQETQYF

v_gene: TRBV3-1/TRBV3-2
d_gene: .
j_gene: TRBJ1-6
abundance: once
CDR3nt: TGTGCCAGCAGCCAAGATGGGCGTTCACCCCTCCACTTT
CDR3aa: CASSQDGRSPLHF

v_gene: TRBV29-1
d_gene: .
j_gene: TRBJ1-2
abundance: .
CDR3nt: TGCAGCGTTTTCAAGGGGGGAAACTATGGCTACACCTTC
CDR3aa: CSVFKGGNYGYTF

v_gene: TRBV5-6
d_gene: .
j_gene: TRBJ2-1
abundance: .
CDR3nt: TGTGCCAGCAGCTTGGGGTCTACAGGGTTAGTGCAGTTCTTC
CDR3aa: CASSLGSTGLVQFF

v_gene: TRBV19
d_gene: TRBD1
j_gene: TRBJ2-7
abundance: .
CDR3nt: TGTGCCAGTAGTACGAACGACAGGGGCCCGTCCGAGCAGTACTTC
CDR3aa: CASSTNDRGPSEQYF

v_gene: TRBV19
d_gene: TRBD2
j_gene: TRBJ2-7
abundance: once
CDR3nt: TGTGCCAGTAGTAGACTAGCGGGCTTCGACTACGAGCAGTACTTC
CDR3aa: CASSRLAGFDYEQYF

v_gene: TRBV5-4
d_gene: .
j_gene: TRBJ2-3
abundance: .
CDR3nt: TGTGCCAGCAGCTGGCGAGGTAGCACAGATACGCAGTATTTT
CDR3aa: CASSWRGSTDTQYF

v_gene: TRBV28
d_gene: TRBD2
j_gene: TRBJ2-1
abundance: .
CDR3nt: TGTGCCAGCAGTGAAGGTGGCGGGAGGGAGTACAATGAGCAGTTCTTC
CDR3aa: CASSEGGGREYNEQFF

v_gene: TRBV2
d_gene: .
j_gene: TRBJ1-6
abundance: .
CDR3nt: TGTGCCAGCAGTGTTAACGGGGCCTATAATTCACCCCTCCACTTT
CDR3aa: CASSVNGAYNSPLHF

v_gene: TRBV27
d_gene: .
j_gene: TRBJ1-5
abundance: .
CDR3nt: TGTGCCAGCAGTTTGGGGGGCCTTAGCAATCAGCCCCAGCATTTT
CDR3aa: CASSLGGLSNQPQHF

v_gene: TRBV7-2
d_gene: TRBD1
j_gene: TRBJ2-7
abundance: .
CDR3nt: TGTGCCAGCAGCATAGGGACAGGAGGAAGCGAGCAGTACTTC
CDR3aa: CASSIGTGGSEQYF

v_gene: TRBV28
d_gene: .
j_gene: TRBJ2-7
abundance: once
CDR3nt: TGTGCCAGCAGTTTACAGGGGTACGAGCAGTACTTC
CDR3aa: CASSLQGYEQYF

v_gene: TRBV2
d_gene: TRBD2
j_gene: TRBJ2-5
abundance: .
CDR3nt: TGTGCCAGCCGTCGGCGGGGGGGCGAGGAGACCCAGTACTTC
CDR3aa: CASRRRGGEETQYF

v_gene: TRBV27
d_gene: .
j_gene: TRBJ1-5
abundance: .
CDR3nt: TGTGCCAGCAGTTTATCGTCAGGAAGCAATCAGCCCCAGCATTTT
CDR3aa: CASSLSSGSNQPQHF

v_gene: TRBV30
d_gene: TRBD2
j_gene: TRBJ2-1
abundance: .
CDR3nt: TGTGCCTGGACCGAGACTAGCGGGATTTACAATGAGCAGTTCTTC
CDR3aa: CAWTETSGIYNEQFF

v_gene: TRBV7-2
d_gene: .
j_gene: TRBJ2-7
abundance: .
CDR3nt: TGTGCCAGCAGCTTACCCCCGGCAGACTACGAGCAGTACTTC
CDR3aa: CASSLPPADYEQYF

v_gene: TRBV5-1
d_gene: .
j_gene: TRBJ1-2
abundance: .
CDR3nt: TGCGCCAGCAGCTTGGCCCAACAGGATGGCTACACCTTC
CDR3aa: CASSLAQQDGYTF

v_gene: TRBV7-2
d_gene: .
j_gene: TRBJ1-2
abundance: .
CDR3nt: TGTGCCAGCAGCTTCCCCCCGGACACCTATGGCTACACCTTC
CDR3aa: CASSFPPDTYGYTF

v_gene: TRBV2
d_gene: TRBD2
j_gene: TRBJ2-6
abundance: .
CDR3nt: TGTGCCAGCAGTTCGGGAGGTGGGGCCAACGTCCTGACTTTC
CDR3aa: CASSSGGGANVLTF

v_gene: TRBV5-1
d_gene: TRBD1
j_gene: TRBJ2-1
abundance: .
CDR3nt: TGCGCCAGCAGCTTGGATGGGACAGGGAATACTTATGAGCAGTTCTTC
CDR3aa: CASSLDGTGNTYEQFF

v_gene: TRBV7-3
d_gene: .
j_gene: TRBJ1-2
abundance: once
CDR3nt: TGTGCCAGCAGCTTATCCCCAGGTGATGGCTACACCTTC
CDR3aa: CASSLSPGDGYTF

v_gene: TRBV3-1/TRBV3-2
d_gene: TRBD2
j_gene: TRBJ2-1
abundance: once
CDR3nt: TGTGCCAGCAGCTCTCTAGCGGCACCCTACAATGAGCAGTTCTTC
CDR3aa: CASSSLAAPYNEQFF

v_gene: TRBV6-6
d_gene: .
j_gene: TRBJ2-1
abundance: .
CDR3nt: TGTGCCAGCAGTTACAGCGCGGTTAGCTCCTACAATGAGCAGTTCTTC
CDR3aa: CASSYSAVSSYNEQFF

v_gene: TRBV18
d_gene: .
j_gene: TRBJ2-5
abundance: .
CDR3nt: TGTGCCAGCTCACGGGAGGTACAAGAGACCCAGTACTTC
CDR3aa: CASSREVQETQYF

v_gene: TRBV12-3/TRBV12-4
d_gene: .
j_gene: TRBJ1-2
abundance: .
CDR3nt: TGTGCCAGCAGTTTAGACAGTAACTATGGCTACACCTTC
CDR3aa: CASSLDSNYGYTF

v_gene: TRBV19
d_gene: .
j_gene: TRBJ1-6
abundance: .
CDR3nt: TGTGCCAGTCGAACGGGGCATTCCTATAATTCACCCCTCCACTTT
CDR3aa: CASRTGHSYNSPLHF

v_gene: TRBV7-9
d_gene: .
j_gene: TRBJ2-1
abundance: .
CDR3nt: TGTGCCAGCAGCTCTAGCGCCCGCTCCTACAATGAGCAGTTCTTC
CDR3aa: CASSSSARSYNEQFF

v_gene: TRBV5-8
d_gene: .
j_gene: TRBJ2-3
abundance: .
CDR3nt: TGTGCCATGCAAGGGGGAACAGATACGCAGTATTTT
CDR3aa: CAMQGGTDTQYF

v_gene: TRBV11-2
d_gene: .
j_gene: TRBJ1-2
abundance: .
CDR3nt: TGTGCCAGCAGCTTGGGACGGGCGCGGTCTGGCTACACCTTC
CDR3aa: CASSLGRARSGYTF

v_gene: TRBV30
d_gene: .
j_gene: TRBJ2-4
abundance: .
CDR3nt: TGTGCCTGGAGGGTCGGACAAGCCAAAAACATTCAGTACTTC
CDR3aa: CAWRVGQAKNIQYF

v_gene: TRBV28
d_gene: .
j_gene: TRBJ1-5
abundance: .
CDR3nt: TGTGCCAGCAACCCAGGGGACGGTCCCAATCAGCCCCAGCATTTT
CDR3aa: CASNPGDGPNQPQHF

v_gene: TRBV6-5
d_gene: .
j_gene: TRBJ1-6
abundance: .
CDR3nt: TGTGCCAGCAGTTTAGGCAGTCATTATAATTCACCCCTCCACTTT
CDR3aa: CASSLGSHYNSPLHF

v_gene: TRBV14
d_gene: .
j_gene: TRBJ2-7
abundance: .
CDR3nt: TGTGCCAGCAGCCAAGATCAGCCAAGATCAAGGGCAACCGAGCAGTACTTC
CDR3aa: CASSQDQPRSRATEQYF

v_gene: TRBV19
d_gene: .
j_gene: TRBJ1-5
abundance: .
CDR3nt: TGTGCCAGTAGTGTCCGGGACAAGGGCAATCAGCCCCAGCATTTT
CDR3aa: CASSVRDKGNQPQHF

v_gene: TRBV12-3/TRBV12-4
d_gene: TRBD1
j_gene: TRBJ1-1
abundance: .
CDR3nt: TGTGCCAGCAGTATGGACAGGGCTAAAGCTTTCTTT
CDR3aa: CASSMDRAKAFF